These 27 T cell receptor beta chains were sequenced from one sample in a study of T cell changes during pregnancy in multiple sclerosis. Generated by immunoSEQ multiplex PCR, the TCRdb table keeps only in-frame clones and is missing some. Of roughly 35,000 clones in the sample, 75% to 90% are singletons; the top ten hold about 4.3%. Specimen: CD8+ T cells from peripheral blood mononuclear cells, collected after pregnancy. All receptors derive from a female donor with multiple sclerosis, enrolled in a pregnancy study.

The rearrangement links TRBV15 to TRBJ1-5; 7 nucleotides match TRBD1. From germline, CDR1 is LNHNV and CDR2 YYDKDF (reference sequence). V lost 3 bases and J lost 4; bases outside the gene matches: 6. This CDR3 comprises 15 residues. CDR3 DNA: TGTGCCACCAGCAGCCTATCGACAGGGAATCAGCCCCAGCATTTT. Translating it yields CATSSLSTGNQPQHF.

The chain is built from TRBV25-1 and TRBJ2-7, with D possibly TRBD2 on 6 matching bases. Germline CDR1 MGHDK, CDR2 SYGVNS. The CDR3 runs to 17 residues. Trimming removed 0 bases from V and 2 bases from J, with 17 bases in between. This CDR3 reads CASSEYFGAGDTYEQYF. The CDR3 region has the DNA TGTGCCAGCAGTGAATATTTCGGAGCGGGCGATACCTACGAGCAGTACTTC.

The chain combines TRBV2 with TRBJ1-1; D might be TRBD1 (5 bases). Per the germline V gene, CDR1 is SNHLY and CDR2 is FYNNEI. The CDR3 extends over 12 amino acids. Trimming removed 9 bases at V and 5 bases at J, with 13 bases between. The CDR3 region has the DNA TGTGCCAGTGCTAGGGGATGGACTGAAGCTTTCTTT. It codes for CASARGWTEAFF.

This clone was recorded once. This chain links TRBV5-6 with TRBJ1-2; 9 bases line up with TRBD1. V lost 5 bases and J lost 8; bases outside the gene matches: 7. Looked up from germline, CDR1 is SGHDT and CDR2 is YYEEEE. CDR3 length: 13 residues. CDR3 amino acids: CASRGTGNRGYTF. The CDR3 bases are TGTGCCAGCAGGGGGACAGGGAATCGGGGCTACACCTTC.

The rearrangement joins TRBV27 to TRBJ2-1, with D perhaps matching TRBD1 (5 bases). The CDR3 covers 14 residues. V lost 1 base to trimming and J lost 6 bases, with 10 bases between them. CDR1 and CDR2 from the germline V gene are MNHEY and SMNVEV (reference sequence). The CDR3 region is CASSLFVQGNEQFF. Written as DNA, the CDR3 is TGTGCCAGCAGTTTATTTGTGCAGGGCAATGAGCAGTTCTTC.

This clone is a singleton in its sample. J is TRBJ2-3 and V is TRBV7-2, with 8 nucleotides matching TRBD1. The germline V gene encodes CDR1 SGHTA and CDR2 FQGNSA. V dropped 7 bases and J dropped 2; count of bases not matched to a gene: 2. This CDR3 spans 13 amino acids. The CDR3 loop reads CASTGGPTDTQYF. The DNA for the CDR3 is TGTGCCAGCACAGGGGGCCCCACAGATACGCAGTATTTT.

This clone has a single count. The chain has TRBV18 and TRBJ1-2; D not resolved. The germline V gene has CDR1 KGHSH and CDR2 LQKENI. Trimming removed 3 bases at V and 4 bases at J, with 15 bases between. The CDR3 sequence is 15 residues long. The CDR3 nucleotides read TGTGCCAGCTCACCGGAACAGCAGACCCCCTATGGCTACACCTTC. As protein: CASSPEQQTPYGYTF.

This chain links TRBV2 with TRBJ1-3; 8 positions agree with TRBD1. Germline V CDR1 and CDR2: SNHLY, FYNNEI. This CDR3 has 16 residues. With 10 bases clipped from V and 0 bases from J, the junction kept 11 bases outside the gene matches. CDR3 amino acids: CAIQPTGGPSGNTIYF. The CDR3 nucleotides read TGTGCCATCCAGCCCACAGGGGGGCCCTCTGGAAACACCATATATTTT.

This chain joins TRBV5-5 and TRBJ1-2; a weak D match, TRBD1 (6 bases). Germline V gene data show CDR1 as SGHKS and CDR2 as YYEKEE (reference sequence). This CDR3 is 14 amino acids long. V dropped 4 bases and J dropped 7 bases, with 17 bases sitting between them. For the CDR3, the DNA is TGTGCCAGCAGCGCCGGGACACTGACTGGTGGCTACACCTTC. This encodes CASSAGTLTGGYTF.

The chain links TRBV5-5 to TRBJ2-2, with 12 bases lining up with TRBD2. Germline CDR1 is SGHKS and CDR2 is YYEKEE (reference sequence). The CDR3 has 17 amino acids. With V trimmed by 0 bases and J by 4 bases, 4 bases remained unmatched. This CDR3 is CASSLGLAGVFTGELFF. The CDR3 DNA reads as TGTGCCAGCAGCTTGGGACTAGCGGGGGTGTTCACCGGGGAGCTGTTTTTT.

V usage is TRBV6-6 and J usage is TRBJ1-2; no definite D call. This CDR3 is built from 11 residues. CDR1 and CDR2 (germline): MNHNY, SVGAGI (reference sequence). V lost 6 bases and J lost 4, with 6 bases in between. The CDR3 DNA reads as TGTGCCAGCAGCGAGGGCTATGGCTACACCTTC. Residues: CASSEGYGYTF.

The chain is built from TRBV27 and TRBJ2-2; 7 positions match TRBD2. The V and J ends lost 2 bases and 7 bases, in that order; junction bases with no gene match: 1. Germline V gene lookup returns CDR1 MNHEY and CDR2 SMNVEV (reference sequence). The CDR3 totals 13 residues. The CDR3 is CASSLGGGGELFF. The CDR3 bases are TGTGCCAGCAGTTTAGGCGGGGGCGGGGAGCTGTTTTTT.

The CDR3 loop reads CASSVGSGGAETQYF. The CDR3 DNA reads TGTGCCAGCAGCGTAGGTAGCGGGGGGGCAGAGACCCAGTACTTC. The V call is TRBV9, the J call TRBJ2-5, with 11 positions matching TRBD2. The CDR3 consists of 15 residues. The V gene end was trimmed by 0 bases and the J gene end by 4 bases; junction bases not matched to a gene: 2. Germline V CDR1 and CDR2: SGDLS, YYNGEE.

This sequence joins TRBV23-1 and TRBJ1-5; D is uncertain. TRBV23-1 carries the ORF label, with uncertain function. This CDR3 has 12 amino acids. Trimming cost V 4 bases and J 6 bases, with 7 bases left between them. Written as DNA, the CDR3 is TGCGCCAGCAGTCCTACTTGTCAGCCCCAGCATTTT. It specifies CASSPTCQPQHF.

The gene calls are TRBV4-3 and TRBJ1-4, with D uncertain. V was shortened by 1 base and J by 8 bases, with 8 bases between the two germline ends. There are 13 residues in the CDR3. Germline V gene data show CDR1 as LGHNA and CDR2 as YSLEER. CDR3 sequence reads: CASSQVFGEKLFF. CDR3 nucleotide sequence: TGCGCCAGCAGCCAAGTTTTCGGGGAAAAACTGTTTTTT.

The V and J genes are TRBV4-1 and TRBJ2-1, with 9 bases matching TRBD1. V lost 6 bases to trimming and J lost 5 bases; unmatched junction nucleotides: 5. Looked up from germline, CDR1 is MGHRA and CDR2 is YSYEKL. The CDR3 runs to 14 residues. CDR3 sequence: CASRPGQGNNEQFF. In DNA, the CDR3 is TGCGCCAGCAGGCCGGGACAGGGCAACAATGAGCAGTTCTTC.

This chain uses TRBV19 with TRBJ2-3; 11 positions agree with TRBD2. The trim removed 3 bases at V and 2 bases at J, leaving 10 bases unmatched. CDR3 size: 18 residues. Germline lookup yields CDR1 LNHDA and CDR2 SQIVND (reference sequence). CDR3 sequence: CASSMAGTSGSFTDTQYF. The CDR3 nucleotides read TGTGCCAGTAGTATGGCCGGGACTAGCGGATCTTTCACAGATACGCAGTATTTT.

This clone showed up just once. The rearrangement uses TRBV27 and TRBJ2-1; 9 bases align to TRBD2. CDR1 is MNHEY, CDR2 SMNVEV, per germline (reference sequence). The ends lost 6 bases at V and 0 bases at J; junction bases unmatched: 6. There are 16 residues in the CDR3. DNA for the CDR3: TGTGCCAGCAGGCTAGCGGGGTTAAGCTCCTACAATGAGCAGTTCTTC. This codes for CASRLAGLSSYNEQFF.

The chain employs TRBV4-2 and TRBJ2-7, with unresolved D. This CDR3 has 12 amino acids. CDR1 and CDR2 from the germline V gene are LGHNA and YNFKEQ. The V end was cut by 0 bases, the J end by 4 bases, with 4 bases between. CDR3 region: CASSQERYEQYF. CDR3 coding DNA: TGTGCCAGCAGCCAAGAACGGTACGAGCAGTACTTC.

This chain joins TRBV13 and TRBJ2-7, with D tentatively TRBD2 (6 bases). Germline CDR1 and CDR2: PRHDT and FYEKMQ (reference sequence). V lost 4 bases, J lost 1 base, and 14 bases lay in between. This CDR3 has 15 amino acids. DNA for the CDR3: TGTGCCAGCAGCTCCCGCGGGACCACATCCTACGAGCAGTACTTC. It codes for CASSSRGTTSYEQYF.

The chain combines TRBV27 with TRBJ2-7; TRBD1 agrees at 11 bases. Trimming removed 8 bases from V and 6 bases from J; junction bases left unmatched: 9. The V gene's germline CDR1 is MNHEY and CDR2 SMNVEV (reference sequence). The CDR3 consists of 14 residues. The CDR3 loop is CASSPGTGGLEQYF. The CDR3 DNA reads TGTGCCAGCTCCCCCGGGACAGGGGGGCTCGAGCAGTACTTC.

This chain joins TRBV12-2 and TRBJ1-1; the D segment call TRBD1 is taken from the table without a DNA check. TRBV12-2 is recorded as a pseudogene. This CDR3 spans 17 amino acids. Here the CDR3 reads CASRLAAGGDPNTEAFF. The CDR3 DNA sequence: TGTGCAAGTCGCTTAGCAGCAGGGGGTGACCCGAACACTGAAGCTTTCTTT.

This rearrangement joins TRBV6-5 to TRBJ1-2, with 8 bases lining up with TRBD1. In germline, CDR1 is MNHEY, CDR2 SVGAGI. The CDR3 totals 13 residues. The junction had 4 bases not matched to a gene; V was cut back by 4 bases and J by 6 bases. The CDR3 region has the DNA TGTGCCAGCAGTTTAACAGGGGGGAATGGCTACACCTTC. Translating it yields CASSLTGGNGYTF.

The gene calls are TRBV23-1 and TRBJ1-2, with 8 bases aligning to TRBD1. TRBV23-1 is sorted into the ORF group, with uncertain function. J lost 4 bases, V lost 4 bases, and 8 bases had no gene match. The CDR3 spans 15 residues. DNA of the CDR3: TGCGCCAGCAGTCGGCCGGGACAGGTGGTCTATGGCTACACCTTC. Translation: CASSRPGQVVYGYTF.

This chain connects TRBV9 to TRBJ1-2; a possible D gene is TRBD1 (6 bases). In germline, CDR1 is SGDLS, CDR2 YYNGEE. The CDR3 has 12 amino acids. Trimming cost V 4 bases and J 7 bases, with 11 bases left between them. DNA of the CDR3: TGTGCCAGCAGCAAGGGGGGGGCTGGCTACACCTTC. It is translated as CASSKGGAGYTF.

The chain is built from TRBV6-1 and TRBJ1-5; maybe TRBD1 (6 bases). The V end lost 7 bases, the J end lost 7 bases, and 17 bases lay between the germline ends. The CDR3 spans 14 residues. CDR1 and CDR2 (germline): MNHNS, SASEGT. CDR3 bases: TGTGCCAGCAAAATTCCGGGGGGCACCCAGCCCCAGCATTTT. Translating gives CASKIPGGTQPQHF.

The chain links TRBV7-2 to TRBJ2-3; 14 bases are shared with TRBD2. The germline gives CDR1 SGHTA, CDR2 FQGNSA. V trimming: 5 bases; J trimming: 2 bases; junction bases outside the gene matches: 6. The CDR3 has 17 residues. CDR3 region: CASSLRTSGGYTDTQYF. CDR3 sequence (DNA): TGTGCCAGCAGCCTCAGGACTAGCGGGGGGTACACAGATACGCAGTATTTT.